This T cell receptor (beta chain) emerged from a study of spatial heterogeneity in lung cancer. About the study: For the average unique TCR and UMI combination, more than eight occurrences appeared in raw reads.

The CDR3 totals 14 residues. Germline V gene lookup returns CDR1 MNHEY and CDR2 SMNVEV (reference sequence). V was cut by 5 bases and J by 4 bases, with 12 bases left in between. This clonotype was picked up a small number of times. Its antigen is currently unknown. Specified time point: sample taken at primary tumor resection. Whole RNA from tumor, nontumor lung or frozen PBMC was sequenced unsorted. Samples were donated by 72 untreated early-stage non-small cell lung cancer patients. Study-level results: Follow-up blood showed ubiquitous expanded tumor TCRs less than blood at resection did.

TCRdb re-derived calls from the 5' RACE reads in MiXCR, one entry per CDR3 protein. Of around 75,000 distinct CDR3 sequences in the sample, less than 15% were seen once. This sequence was found in a male donor with early-stage non-small cell lung cancer. The rearrangement joins TRBV27 to TRBJ2-1; the D is unclear. The sequenced sample was PBMCs, obtained at surgery. For the CDR3, the DNA is TGTGCCAGCAGTCCTCCTCTTCTTTACAATGAGCAGTTCTTC. It yields the protein CASSPPLLYNEQFF.